Shown below are 20 T cell receptor beta chains from a single sample sequenced in a study of blood T cell repertoires in COVID-19. Data came from immunoSEQ multiplex PCR; TCRdb stores just in-frame clones and leaves some out. Of 150,000 to 200,000 clones in the sample, around 87% were seen once. Material: peripheral blood. These receptors were obtained from a middle-aged man with active or convalescent COVID-19.

The chain recombines TRBV11-2 with TRBJ2-7; maybe TRBD1 (5 bases). Germline V gene sequence: CDR1 SGHAT, CDR2 FQNNGV. The CDR3 totals 14 residues. Trimming removed 0 bases from V and 2 bases from J, with 8 bases in between. The CDR3 DNA is TGTGCCAGCAGCTTAGAATGGGGCCCCTACGAGCAGTACTTC. This sequence encodes CASSLEWGPYEQYF.

The V gene is TRBV11-3, the J gene TRBJ2-3; D is perhaps TRBD2 (5 bases). Germline V gives CDR1 SGHNT, CDR2 YENEEA. The CDR3 contains 14 residues. V dropped 4 bases and J dropped 6 bases, with 14 bases sitting between them. The CDR3 loop is CASSSPLGMDTQYF. The CDR3 DNA is TGTGCCAGCAGCTCACCACTAGGGATGGATACGCAGTATTTT.

The CDR3 DNA is TGTGCCAGCAGCCAAGAAGCAAACGGGGGGGCCTTTAATGAGCAGTTCTTC. Protein product: CASSQEANGGAFNEQFF. The chain uses TRBV4-2 and TRBJ2-1; TRBD2 agrees at 8 bases. The germline CDR1 and CDR2 sequences are LGHNA and YNFKEQ. CDR3 length: 17 residues. V shed 0 bases, J shed 7 bases, and the junction held 11 bases outside the gene matches.

This clone was detected only a few times. The V call is TRBV5-1, the J call TRBJ1-6; 7 nucleotides match TRBD1. This CDR3 has 14 amino acids. Unmatched junction bases numbered 6, after V lost 5 bases and J lost 7 bases. Looked up from germline, CDR1 is SGHRS and CDR2 is YFSETQ. DNA for the CDR3: TGCGCCAGCAGGCCCGGGACAGAGAATTCACCCCTCCACTTT. Encoded protein: CASRPGTENSPLHF.

This chain links TRBV5-1 with TRBJ2-3; D may be TRBD2 (7 bases). CDR1 is SGHRS, CDR2 YFSETQ, per germline. Trimming pared 0 bases from V and 2 bases from J, leaving 10 bases between. CDR3 size: 15 residues. The CDR3 here is CASSLGAGATDTQYF. CDR3 nucleotide sequence: TGCGCCAGCAGCTTGGGGGCGGGGGCCACAGATACGCAGTATTTT.

This rearrangement joins TRBV7-2 to TRBJ2-3; no definite D call. V was pared by 1 base and J by 0 bases, with 5 bases between. Germline CDR1 and CDR2: SGHTA and FQGNSA. CDR3 length: 14 residues. DNA for the CDR3: TGTGCCAGCAGCTTAGTGGGCAGCACAGATACGCAGTATTTT. Its translation: CASSLVGSTDTQYF.

As DNA, the CDR3 is TGTGCCAGCAGCCAAAACCGGGGATTCTCTGGAAACACCATATATTTT. Protein sequence: CASSQNRGFSGNTIYF. This chain joins TRBV5-4 and TRBJ1-3; D remains ambiguous. CDR1 is SGHNT, CDR2 YYREEE, per germline (reference sequence). The V and J ends lost 4 bases and 0 bases respectively, with 14 bases between them. This CDR3 region has 16 residues. Variable domain in full (rest from reference TRBV5-4 and TRBJ1-3): ETGVTQSPTHLIKTRGQQVTLRCSSQSGHNTVSWYQQALGQGPQFIFQYYREEENGRGNFPPRFSGLQFPNYSSELNVNALELDDSALYLCASSQNRGFSGNTIYFGEGSWLTVV.

The chain recombines TRBV6-6 with TRBJ1-4; tentatively, D is TRBD1 (5 bases). Trimming took 4 bases from V and 1 from J, leaving 13 bases between them. The CDR3 is 16 residues long. CDR1 is MNHNY and CDR2 is SVGAGI in the germline V gene (reference sequence). The CDR3 protein is CASSSLLQGTNEKLFF. DNA of the CDR3: TGTGCCAGCAGTTCCCTACTCCAGGGAACTAATGAAAAACTGTTTTTT.

The chain uses TRBV5-1 and TRBJ1-1, with a weak D call TRBD1 (5 bases). The length of the CDR3 is 13 residues. Germline CDR1 is SGHRS and CDR2 is YFSETQ. Trimming removed 0 bases at V and 3 bases at J, with 6 bases between. The CDR3 DNA sequence: TGCGCCAGCAGCTTGGTAGGGGACACTGAAGCTTTCTTT. Translated: CASSLVGDTEAFF.

This clone was observed a few times. V is TRBV5-6 and J is TRBJ1-6; the D gene is possibly TRBD1 (6 bases). Trimming took 0 bases from V and 10 from J, leaving 14 bases between them. CDR3 length: 15 amino acids. Germline V gene sequence: CDR1 SGHDT, CDR2 YYEEEE. DNA for the CDR3: TGTGCCAGCAGCTTGGTATTCGGGGGGCGGTCACCCCTCCACTTT. This gives the protein CASSLVFGGRSPLHF.

V gene TRBV4-2 combines with J gene TRBJ2-7, with TRBD1 as a possible D gene (5 bases). Germline V gene data show CDR1 as LGHNA and CDR2 as YNFKEQ. This CDR3 has 14 amino acids. Trimming left V 0 bases short and J 3 bases short, with 9 bases between. CDR3 nucleotide sequence: TGTGCCAGCAGCCAAGAGGGGCTAGTCTACGAGCAGTACTTC. It codes for CASSQEGLVYEQYF.

This clone was seen at least ten times. The chain uses TRBV21-1 and TRBJ1-2; TRBD1, as called in the table, went unchecked against the DNA. TRBV21-1 is reported as a pseudogene. CDR3 length: 14 residues. The CDR3, as DNA: TGTGCCAGCAGCATAGTTACAGGGGTATATGGCTACACCTTC. As protein: CASSIVTGVYGYTF.

This clone was seen more than once but under ten times. The J gene is TRBJ1-3, the V gene TRBV5-4, with TRBD1 as a possible D gene (6 bases). Germline V lookup: CDR1 SGHNT, CDR2 YYREEE (reference sequence). The CDR3 length is 15 residues. The V end was cut by 0 bases, the J end by 2 bases, with 9 bases between. The CDR3 nucleotides are TGTGCCAGCAGCTTGGACAGGGAAACTGGAAACACCATATATTTT. Protein: CASSLDRETGNTIYF. Full variable domain (remainder filled in from reference TRBV5-4 and TRBJ1-3): ETGVTQSPTHLIKTRGQQVTLRCSSQSGHNTVSWYQQALGQGPQFIFQYYREEENGRGNFPPRFSGLQFPNYSSELNVNALELDDSALYLCASSLDRETGNTIYFGEGSWLTVV.

The V call is TRBV19, the J call TRBJ1-5, with TRBD1 matching over 7 bases. There are 16 residues in the CDR3. With V trimmed by 2 bases and J by 4 bases, 8 bases remained unmatched. Germline values: CDR1 LNHDA, CDR2 SQIVND (reference sequence). This CDR3 reads CASSIIGGQFNQPQHF. CDR3 sequence (DNA): TGTGCCAGTAGTATAATAGGGGGACAGTTTAATCAGCCCCAGCATTTT.

This chain links TRBV21-1 with TRBJ1-1; no DNA check was done on the table's D call, TRBD1. TRBV21-1 is a pseudogene segment. This CDR3 region has 13 residues. The DNA of the CDR3 is TGTGCCAGCGTAAGGGGAACGAACACTGAAGCTTTCTTT. Its protein product is CASVRGTNTEAFF.

In nucleotides, the CDR3 is TGTGCCAGCAGCCAAGGGGCGGGGGAGAACTATGGCTACACCTTC. Translating it yields CASSQGAGENYGYTF. The chain has TRBV3-1 (or the pseudogene TRBV3-2) and TRBJ1-2; D is perhaps TRBD1 (5 bases). The CDR3 has 15 residues. Trimming shortened V by 1 base and J by 2 bases, and 11 bases separated the two germline ends. Germline lookup yields CDR1 LGHDT and CDR2 YNNKEL (reference sequence).

Of note for this clone: The CDR3 ends on some other residue instead of the conserved phenylalanine or tryptophan, so this is likely a read error. The DNA is left out, because the CDR3 cannot be placed on it with certainty; the CDR3 is given as TCRdb lists it. The rearrangement uses TRBV20-1 and TRBJ1-2; the table gives TRBD1 as D, unverified against the DNA. The CDR3 length is 9 residues, termini included. In germline, CDR1 is DFQATT, CDR2 SNEGSKA (reference sequence). The chain's CDR3 is CSAPGPGQL.

The rearrangement uses TRBV19 and TRBJ1-6; D is unresolved. With 3 bases removed from V and 9 bases from J, the gap between germline ends came to 15 bases. CDR1 is LNHDA and CDR2 is SQIVND in the germline V gene (reference sequence). This CDR3 contains 15 residues. CDR3 sequence (DNA): TGTGCCAGTAGTATCGGGAGGGAGACAAGTTCACCCCTCCACTTT. This encodes CASSIGRETSSPLHF.

The rearrangement links TRBV2 to TRBJ2-1; 8 bases match TRBD1. Germline V gives CDR1 SNHLY, CDR2 FYNNEI. The trim removed 4 bases at V and 9 bases at J, leaving 8 bases unmatched. The CDR3 extends over 14 amino acids. CDR3 sequence (DNA): TGTGCCAGCAGTGCCGGGACAGGTTCTGGTGAGCAGTTCTTC. Its protein product is CASSAGTGSGEQFF. The whole variable domain, filled in from reference TRBV2 and TRBJ2-1, reads EPEVTQTPSHQVTQMGQEVILRCVPISNHLYFYWYRQILGQKVEFLVSFYNNEISEKSEIFDDQFSVERPDGSNFTLKIRSTKLEDSAMYFCASSAGTGSGEQFFGPGTRLTVL.

The chain recombines TRBV20-1 with TRBJ2-5; TRBD2 agrees at 8 bases. The CDR3 totals 14 residues. The junction had 7 bases not matched to a gene; V was cut back by 3 bases and J by 4 bases. Germline CDR1 is DFQATT and CDR2 is SNEGSKA (reference sequence). This chain's CDR3 is CSASGGGKRETQYF. Here the CDR3 DNA reads TGCAGTGCTAGTGGCGGGGGGAAGAGAGAGACCCAGTACTTC.